This entry concerns a single T cell receptor beta chain. This entry belongs to a study of T cell changes during pregnancy in multiple sclerosis. J lost 6 bases, V lost 5 bases, and 9 bases had no gene match. CDR1 is MDHEN and CDR2 is SYDVKM in the germline V gene. The CDR3 runs to 15 residues. Sequencing used immunoSEQ multiplex PCR; TCRdb keeps in-frame clones, though not all of them. The data show about 49,000 clones, with over 90% seen just once and 5.9% held by the top ten. The sequence was collected from a female donor with multiple sclerosis, enrolled in a pregnancy study. The chain recombines TRBV28 with TRBJ1-2; 10 nucleotides agree with TRBD1. The sample consisted of CD8+ T cells from peripheral blood mononuclear cells, taken in the first trimester of pregnancy. The CDR3 DNA reads as TGTGCCAGCAGTCTAATCCGGACAGGGGGGAATGGCTACACCTTC. This gives the protein CASSLIRTGGNGYTF.